This passage covers 16 T cell receptor beta chains from one sample sequenced in a study of cytomegalovirus exposure and HLA in healthy donors. Amplification used 60 Vbeta primers and 13 Jbeta primers. Method: immunoSEQ multiplex PCR; TCRdb's copy keeps in-frame clones and lacks some. The repertoire holds about 67,000 clones, with around 67% as singletons. Sequenced input: PBMCs. The receptors come from a woman in her 30s in good health and CMV-seronegative.

The chain couples TRBV18 to TRBJ1-2; possibly TRBD1 for D (5 bases). The CDR3 length is 12 residues. Germline loops: CDR1 KGHSH, CDR2 LQKENI. V shed 3 bases and J shed 5 bases, with 7 bases lying between them. This CDR3 is CASSPGGYGYTF. The DNA of the CDR3 is TGTGCCAGCTCACCGGGGGGATATGGCTACACCTTC.

This clone was counted between two and nine times. The gene calls are TRBV6-5 and TRBJ1-1, with TRBD1 identical over 8 bases. The CDR3 runs 14 residues. Germline values: CDR1 MNHEY, CDR2 SVGAGI. Germline trimming cut 5 bases from V and 2 bases from J; bases unmatched to any gene: 4. The DNA for the CDR3 is TGTGCCAGCAGTCGACAGGGGCGAAACACTGAAGCTTTCTTT. This gives the protein CASSRQGRNTEAFF.

The rearrangement uses TRBV6-1 and TRBJ1-5; D not certain. CDR3 length: 13 residues. Germline V gene data show CDR1 as MNHNS and CDR2 as SASEGT. Trimming left V 5 bases short and J 0 bases short, with 5 bases between. The CDR3 here is CASSSLSNQPQHF. The CDR3 nucleotides are TGTGCCAGCAGTTCCCTTAGCAATCAGCCCCAGCATTTT.

The chain uses TRBV27 and TRBJ2-5; 7 bases are shared with TRBD2. V lost 6 bases, J lost 7 bases, and 17 bases stayed unmatched. The CDR3 consists of 16 residues. The germline CDR1 and CDR2 sequences are MNHEY and SMNVEV (reference sequence). The CDR3, as DNA: TGTGCCAGCAGCCCCGGACTAGGAGGGCCCAGGGTGACCCAGTACTTC. This encodes CASSPGLGGPRVTQYF.

This clone has a handful of counts. The chain uses TRBV28 and TRBJ1-5, with D perhaps matching TRBD1 (6 bases). The CDR3 totals 16 residues. V was pared by 6 bases and J by 6 bases, with 21 bases between. The germline V gene encodes CDR1 MDHEN and CDR2 SYDVKM. The CDR3 sequence: CASRPRGFRYSQPQHF. CDR3 DNA sequence: TGTGCCAGCAGACCGAGGGGGTTCCGATATAGTCAGCCCCAGCATTTT. The full variable domain, its missing parts supplied by reference TRBV28 and TRBJ1-5, is DVKVTQSSRYLVKRTGEKVFLECVQDMDHENMFWYRQDPGLGLRLIYFSYDVKMKEKGDIPEGYSVSREKKERFSLILESASTNQTSMYLCASRPRGFRYSQPQHFGDGTRLSIL.

The chain joins TRBV7-8 to TRBJ2-7; a possible D gene is TRBD1 (6 bases). The CDR3 runs to 16 residues. From germline, CDR1 is SGHVS and CDR2 FQNEAQ. V lost 4 bases to trimming and J lost 3 bases, with 19 bases between them. CDR3 nucleotides: TGTGCCAGCAGCTCCCTCAGGGGCCTGGGGATCTACGAGCAGTACTTC. This translates into CASSSLRGLGIYEQYF.

The CDR3 nucleotides are TGTGCCATCGGGCTAGCGGGGGACTCTAGCACAGATACGCAGTATTTT. It codes for CAIGLAGDSSTDTQYF. This rearrangement joins TRBV10-3 to TRBJ2-3; 10 nucleotides match TRBD2. The germline V gene encodes CDR1 ENHRY and CDR2 SYGVKD. V lost 8 bases to trimming and J lost 0 bases; unmatched junction nucleotides: 8. The CDR3 spans 16 residues.

The V and J genes are TRBV25-1 and TRBJ2-1; TRBD2 aligns across 11 bases. The germline V gene encodes CDR1 MGHDK and CDR2 SYGVNS. The CDR3 totals 16 residues. Trimming at V came to 5 bases and at J to 2 bases, leaving 5 bases not matched to a gene. CDR3 sequence reads: CASSHLSGGAYNEQFF. The CDR3 coding sequence is TGTGCCAGCAGTCACCTTAGCGGGGGGGCCTACAATGAGCAGTTCTTC.

The J gene is TRBJ1-2, the V gene TRBV30; D remains unclear. V was cut by 3 bases and J by 4 bases, with 15 bases left in between. Germline CDR1 GTSNPN, CDR2 SVGIG (reference sequence). CDR3 length: 14 amino acids. The CDR3 DNA follows: TGTGCCTGGAGACCCTTCGACGACACCTATGGCTACACCTTC. Translating it yields CAWRPFDDTYGYTF.

The chain combines TRBV2 with TRBJ1-5; a possible D gene is TRBD1 (5 bases). CDR1 SNHLY and CDR2 FYNNEI come from the germline V gene. V lost 6 bases, J lost 1 base, and 13 bases lay in between. The CDR3 totals 15 residues. CDR3 region: CASRSGAPSNQPQHF. CDR3 nucleotides: TGTGCCAGCAGGAGTGGGGCACCAAGCAATCAGCCCCAGCATTTT.

DNA of the CDR3: TGTGCCAGCAGCTCAGGATATTCCTACGAGCAGTACTTC. Residues: CASSSGYSYEQYF. V usage is TRBV5-4 and J usage is TRBJ2-7; D gene uncertain. The germline gives CDR1 SGHNT, CDR2 YYREEE (reference sequence). The CDR3 extends over 13 amino acids. Trimming shortened V by 3 bases and J by 1 base, and 8 bases separated the two germline ends.

The gene calls are TRBV30 and TRBJ1-6; D is possibly TRBD1 (6 bases). Germline values: CDR1 GTSNPN, CDR2 SVGIG (reference sequence). V was pared by 4 bases and J by 9 bases, with 16 bases between. This CDR3 comprises 14 residues. Written as DNA, the CDR3 is TGTGCCTGGACCGAGGGCAGGGGAACTTCACCCCTCCACTTT. It is translated as CAWTEGRGTSPLHF.

The chain is built from TRBV4-1 and TRBJ1-6; TRBD1 is a possible D gene (6 bases). The CDR3 has 13 residues. V dropped 8 bases and J dropped 7 bases, with 12 bases sitting between them. From germline, CDR1 is MGHRA and CDR2 YSYEKL. The CDR3 loop reads CASGTGWNSPLHF. The DNA of the CDR3 is TGCGCCAGCGGTACAGGGTGGAATTCACCCCTCCACTTT.

The chain links TRBV6-5 to TRBJ2-3; TRBD1 agrees at 12 bases. V shed 8 bases, J shed 6 bases, and the junction held 9 bases outside the gene matches. CDR3 length: 15 residues. Germline values: CDR1 MNHEY, CDR2 SVGAGI. Here the CDR3 DNA reads TGTGCCAGCTCCAGGGGGGACAGGGGGCTGGATACGCAGTATTTT. Amino acids: CASSRGDRGLDTQYF.

The V gene is TRBV9, the J gene TRBJ2-7, with TRBD1 identical over 7 bases. Losses at the gene ends were 4 bases for V and 0 bases for J; bases not matched to a gene: 4. The CDR3 sequence is 14 residues long. Germline CDR1 and CDR2: SGDLS and YYNGEE. The CDR3: CASSRTGYSYEQYF. DNA of the CDR3: TGTGCCAGCAGCCGGACAGGTTACTCCTACGAGCAGTACTTC.

J is TRBJ1-1 and V is TRBV14; 12 nucleotides match TRBD1. Germline CDR1 and CDR2: SGHDN and FVKESK. V dropped 1 base and J dropped 3; count of bases not matched to a gene: 6. This CDR3 is 17 amino acids long. The CDR3 here is CASSQGPGTGGDTEAFF. DNA for the CDR3: TGTGCCAGCAGCCAAGGCCCGGGGACAGGGGGCGACACTGAAGCTTTCTTT.